This T cell receptor (beta chain) stems from a study of T cells in Graves' hyperthyroidism and ophthalmopathy. As for the study in general: Peripheral blood sampling occurred at initial diagnosis, before any treatment.

Exclusions: uncontrolled infection, other autoimmune disease, pregnancy, lactation. Germline CDR1 and CDR2: MNHNS and SASEGT. J was trimmed by 1 base and V by 6 bases; bases with no gene match: 3. This CDR3 is 14 amino acids long. It was RNA transcripts that yielded the amplified TCR beta CDR3 regions. The TCR CDR3 was amplified in a first-round RT-PCR using the HTBI primer set. Each CDR3 protein gets one entry after TCRdb re-called the multiplex PCR reads with MiXCR. The profile covers some 620,000 distinct CDR3 sequences, with roughly 15% appearing a single time and 3.5% to 4% taken by the ten largest.

V gene TRBV6-1 combines with J gene TRBJ2-7; TRBD2 aligns across 10 bases. Sequencing was carried out using blood. The sequence came from a woman younger than 45 with Graves' hyperthyroidism. CDR3 sequence reads: CASSGLAVSYEQYF. The CDR3, as DNA: TGTGCCAGCAGCGGACTAGCGGTGTCCTACGAGCAGTACTTC.